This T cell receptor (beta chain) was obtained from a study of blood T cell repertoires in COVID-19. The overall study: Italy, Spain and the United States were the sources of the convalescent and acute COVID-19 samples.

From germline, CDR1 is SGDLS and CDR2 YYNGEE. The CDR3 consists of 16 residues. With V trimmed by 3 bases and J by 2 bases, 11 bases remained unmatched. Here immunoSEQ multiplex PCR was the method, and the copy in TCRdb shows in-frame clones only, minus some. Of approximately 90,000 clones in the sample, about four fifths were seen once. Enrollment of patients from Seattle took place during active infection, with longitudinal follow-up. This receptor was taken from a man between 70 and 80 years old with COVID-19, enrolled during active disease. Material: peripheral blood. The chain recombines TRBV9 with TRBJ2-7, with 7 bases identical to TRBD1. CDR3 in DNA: TGTGCCAGCAGCGCCCGGGACCGGACAGGAACCTACGAGCAGTACTTC. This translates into CASSARDRTGTYEQYF.